Ten or more counts support the clone carrying this T cell receptor beta chain. The antigen remains unidentified. The CDR3 length is 13 residues. V was trimmed by 0 bases and J by 5 bases, leaving 7 bases between them. Germline CDR1 is SQVTM and CDR2 is ANQGSEA. This specimen comes from a study of T cells after yellow fever vaccination. Study-level results: Once the booster was given, most primary-vaccination clones reappeared, at approximately 97% for CD4 and around 90% for CD8. The study found a weaker secondary response that peaked faster, day 5 versus 15.

5'RACE template switching produced TCR cDNA carrying a universal primer site and UMIs. TCRdb reprocessed the 5' RACE reads via MiXCR and lists one record per CDR3 protein. The profile shows a few hundred thousand distinct CDR3 sequences, approximately 4% of them singletons. The chain links TRBV29-1 to TRBJ2-2; no clear D gene. Sample: PBMCs, taken 15 days after the yellow fever booster vaccination. The sequence was obtained from a man between 18 and 29 years old who received the YFV17D yellow fever vaccine. CDR3 residues: CSVEDTGTGELFF. The DNA for the CDR3 is TGCAGCGTTGAAGACACCGGTACCGGGGAGCTGTTTTTT.